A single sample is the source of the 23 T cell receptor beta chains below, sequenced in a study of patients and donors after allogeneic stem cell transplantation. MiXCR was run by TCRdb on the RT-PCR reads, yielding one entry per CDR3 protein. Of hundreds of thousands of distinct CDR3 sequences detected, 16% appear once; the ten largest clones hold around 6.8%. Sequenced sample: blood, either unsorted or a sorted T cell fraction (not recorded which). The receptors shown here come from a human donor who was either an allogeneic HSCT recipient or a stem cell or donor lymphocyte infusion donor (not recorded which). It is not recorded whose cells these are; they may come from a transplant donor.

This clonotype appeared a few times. In DNA form, the CDR3 reads TGTGCCAGCAGTGTAGGGACAGGGGTTTCCACTGAAGCTTTCTTT. Its translation is CASSVGTGVSTEAFF. The rearrangement links TRBV2 to TRBJ1-1; 10 bases fit TRBD1. The V gene end was trimmed by 4 bases and the J gene end by 4 bases; junction bases not matched to a gene: 6. The CDR3 is 15 residues long. The germline CDR1 and CDR2 sequences are SNHLY and FYNNEI.

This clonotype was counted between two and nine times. For the CDR3, the DNA is TGTGCCAGCAGCCCATACTCTAGCGGGAGTGATGAGCAGTTCTTC. Its protein is CASSPYSSGSDEQFF. The chain is built from TRBV11-3 and TRBJ2-1; 10 positions agree with TRBD2. Germline V gives CDR1 SGHNT, CDR2 YENEEA. This CDR3 has 15 amino acids. Trimming cost V 5 bases and J 8 bases; bases outside gene matches: 9.

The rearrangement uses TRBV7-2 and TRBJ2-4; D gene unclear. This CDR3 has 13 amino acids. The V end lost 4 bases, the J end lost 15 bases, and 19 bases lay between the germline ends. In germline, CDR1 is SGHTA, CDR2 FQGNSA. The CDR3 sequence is CASSYKNDGRGYF. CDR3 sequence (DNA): TGTGCCAGCAGCTACAAGAACGACGGGCGAGGGTACTTC.

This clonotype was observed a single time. In DNA form, the CDR3 reads TGCGCCAGCAGCTTGGGGGCTGCTGACAAATCTTTCTGGCAGTACTTC. The encoded protein is CASSLGAADKSFWQYF. The chain joins TRBV5-1 to TRBJ2-7; the D is unclear. The CDR3 is 16 residues long. Germline V gene data show CDR1 as SGHRS and CDR2 as YFSETQ. V shed 0 bases and J shed 9 bases, with 22 bases lying between them.

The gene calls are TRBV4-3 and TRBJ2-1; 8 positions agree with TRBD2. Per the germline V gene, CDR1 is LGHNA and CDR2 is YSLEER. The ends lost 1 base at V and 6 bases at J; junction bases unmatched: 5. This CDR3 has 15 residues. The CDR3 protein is CASSQVGTRINEQFF. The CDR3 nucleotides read TGCGCCAGCAGCCAAGTCGGGACTAGAATCAATGAGCAGTTCTTC.

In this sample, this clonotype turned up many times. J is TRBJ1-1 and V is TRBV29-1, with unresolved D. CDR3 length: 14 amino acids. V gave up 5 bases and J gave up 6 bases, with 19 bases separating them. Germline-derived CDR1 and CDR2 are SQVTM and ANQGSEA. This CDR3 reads CSVLEGWRSAEAFF. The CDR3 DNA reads TGCAGCGTTCTAGAAGGGTGGCGATCGGCTGAAGCTTTCTTT.

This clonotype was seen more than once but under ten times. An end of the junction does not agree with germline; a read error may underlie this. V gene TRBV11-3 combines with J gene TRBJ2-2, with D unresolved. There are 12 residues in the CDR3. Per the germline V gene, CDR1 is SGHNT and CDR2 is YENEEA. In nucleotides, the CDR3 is TGTGCCAGCACCTTAGGGCCCGGGGAGCTGTTTTTT. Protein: CASTLGPGELFF.

The CDR3 nucleotides are TGTGCCAGCAGCTTGGGCGGCACAGGGATCACCGGGGAGCTGTTTTTT. This gives the protein CASSLGGTGITGELFF. The V call is TRBV5-5, the J call TRBJ2-2; TRBD1 might be the D (6 bases). The CDR3 sequence is 16 residues long. Looked up from germline, CDR1 is SGHKS and CDR2 is YYEKEE (reference sequence). V lost 0 bases and J 4 bases, leaving 13 bases between the germline ends.

CDR3 nucleotides: TGTGCCAGCAGCGTTACTAGCGGAGCCACAGATACGCAGTATTTT. Residues: CASSVTSGATDTQYF. The chain is built from TRBV9 and TRBJ2-3; TRBD2 matches at 8 bases. The germline V gene encodes CDR1 SGDLS and CDR2 YYNGEE. V lost 2 bases and J lost 2; bases outside the gene matches: 4. CDR3 size: 15 residues.

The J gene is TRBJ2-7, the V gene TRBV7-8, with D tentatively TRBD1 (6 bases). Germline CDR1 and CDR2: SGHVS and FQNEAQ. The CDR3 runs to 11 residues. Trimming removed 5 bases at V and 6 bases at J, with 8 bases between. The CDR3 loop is CASSMDSEQYF. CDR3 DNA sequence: TGTGCCAGCAGCATGGACAGCGAGCAGTACTTC.

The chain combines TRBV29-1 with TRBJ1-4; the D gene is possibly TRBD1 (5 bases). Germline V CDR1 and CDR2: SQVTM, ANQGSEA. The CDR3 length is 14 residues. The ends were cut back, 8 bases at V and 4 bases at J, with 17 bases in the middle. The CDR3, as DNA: TGCAGCATCACGGGGCCTGGGGGTAATGAAAAACTGTTTTTT. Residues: CSITGPGGNEKLFF.

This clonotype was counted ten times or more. CDR3 in DNA: TGTGCCATCACTAGCGGGGGGCAGAACACCGGGGAGCTGTTTTTT. It codes for CAITSGGQNTGELFF. The chain is built from TRBV10-3 and TRBJ2-2, with TRBD2 matching 11 bases. Losses at the gene ends were 7 bases for V and 1 base for J; bases not matched to a gene: 2. This CDR3 has 15 amino acids. The germline gives CDR1 ENHRY, CDR2 SYGVKD.

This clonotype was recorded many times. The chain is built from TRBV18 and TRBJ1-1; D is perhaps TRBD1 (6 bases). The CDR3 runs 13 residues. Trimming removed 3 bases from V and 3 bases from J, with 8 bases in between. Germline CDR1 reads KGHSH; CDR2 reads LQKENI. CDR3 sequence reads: CASSPNRDTEAFF. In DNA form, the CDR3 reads TGTGCCAGCTCACCGAACAGGGACACTGAAGCTTTCTTT.

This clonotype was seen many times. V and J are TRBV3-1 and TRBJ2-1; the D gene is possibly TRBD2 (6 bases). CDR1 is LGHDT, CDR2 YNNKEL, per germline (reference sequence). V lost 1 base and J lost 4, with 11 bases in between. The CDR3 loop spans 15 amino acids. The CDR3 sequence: CASSQAAGPYNEQFF. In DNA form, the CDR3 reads TGTGCCAGCAGCCAAGCCGCGGGGCCTTACAATGAGCAGTTCTTC.

The CDR3 spells CSVDRGNEQFF. CDR3 coding DNA: TGCAGCGTTGATAGGGGGAATGAGCAGTTCTTC. The chain combines TRBV29-1 with TRBJ2-1; maybe TRBD1 (6 bases). This CDR3 contains 11 residues. Trimming pared 3 bases from V and 7 bases from J, leaving 7 bases between. Per germline, CDR1 SQVTM and CDR2 ANQGSEA.

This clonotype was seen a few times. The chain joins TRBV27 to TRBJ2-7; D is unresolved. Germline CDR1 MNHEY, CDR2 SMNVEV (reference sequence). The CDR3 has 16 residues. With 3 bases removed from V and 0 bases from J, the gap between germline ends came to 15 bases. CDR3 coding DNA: TGTGCCAGCAGTTTCGCCTCCGAGGATCCCTCCTACGAGCAGTACTTC. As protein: CASSFASEDPSYEQYF.

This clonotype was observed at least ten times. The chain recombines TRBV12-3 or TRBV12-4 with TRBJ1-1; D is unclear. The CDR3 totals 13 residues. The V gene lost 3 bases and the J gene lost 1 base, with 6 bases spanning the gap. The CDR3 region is CASSFRQNTEAFF. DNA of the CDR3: TGTGCCAGCAGTTTCAGACAGAACACTGAAGCTTTCTTT.

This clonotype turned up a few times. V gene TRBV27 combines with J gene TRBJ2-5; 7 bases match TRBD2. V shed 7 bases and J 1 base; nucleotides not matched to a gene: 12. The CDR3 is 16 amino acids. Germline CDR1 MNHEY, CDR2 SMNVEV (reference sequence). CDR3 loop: CASTPVVGGTQETQYF. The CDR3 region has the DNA TGTGCCAGCACCCCTGTAGTGGGAGGGACCCAAGAGACCCAGTACTTC.

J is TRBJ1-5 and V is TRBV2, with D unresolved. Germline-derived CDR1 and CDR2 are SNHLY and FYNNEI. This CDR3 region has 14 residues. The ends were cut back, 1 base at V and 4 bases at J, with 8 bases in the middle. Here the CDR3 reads CASSEGRRNQPQHF. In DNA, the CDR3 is TGTGCCAGCAGTGAAGGACGGAGAAATCAGCCCCAGCATTTT.

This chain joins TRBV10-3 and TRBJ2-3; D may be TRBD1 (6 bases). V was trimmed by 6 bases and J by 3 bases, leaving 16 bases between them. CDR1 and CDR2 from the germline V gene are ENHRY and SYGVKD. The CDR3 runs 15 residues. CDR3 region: CAIRTGQRVTDTQYF. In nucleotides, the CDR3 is TGTGCCATCAGGACAGGACAGCGAGTGACAGATACGCAGTATTTT.

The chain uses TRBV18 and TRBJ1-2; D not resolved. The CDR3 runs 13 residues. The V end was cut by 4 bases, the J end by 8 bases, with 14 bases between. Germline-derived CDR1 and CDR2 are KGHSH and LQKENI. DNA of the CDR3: TGTGCCAGCTCACTCCCCGGGGTTGGAGGCTACACCTTC. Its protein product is CASSLPGVGGYTF.

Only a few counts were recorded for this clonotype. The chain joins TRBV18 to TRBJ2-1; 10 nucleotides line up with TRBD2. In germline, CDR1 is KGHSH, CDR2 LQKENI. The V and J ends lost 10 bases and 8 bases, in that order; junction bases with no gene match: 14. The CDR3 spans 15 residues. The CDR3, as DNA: TGTGCCACCTCCCTAGCTAGCGGGAGTATCGATGAGCAGTTCTTC. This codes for CATSLASGSIDEQFF.

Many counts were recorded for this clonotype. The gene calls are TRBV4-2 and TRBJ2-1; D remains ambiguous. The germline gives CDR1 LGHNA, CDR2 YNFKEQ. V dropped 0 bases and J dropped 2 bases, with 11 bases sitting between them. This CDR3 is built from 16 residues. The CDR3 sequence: CASSQDGQVPYNEQFF. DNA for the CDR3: TGTGCCAGCAGCCAAGATGGCCAGGTACCCTACAATGAGCAGTTCTTC.